The present TCR beta chain was sequenced within a study of PD-1 blockade in classical Hodgkin lymphoma. Study as a whole: Intravenous infusions of nivolumab 3 mg/kg reached patients every 2 weeks.

Every single patient, without exception, relapsed after autologous stem cell transplantation, and brentuximab vedotin exposure varied. Study conclusions and caveats: Diversity similar to that of newly diagnosed patients was seen at baseline in complete responders. By cycle point C4D1, TCR diversity had risen significantly in CD4+ cells (but not CD8+ cells). As was reported, newly diagnosed patients showed lower baseline TCR diversity than healthy donors did.

TCRdb keeps only in-frame clones here, not all; method: immunoSEQ multiplex PCR. Among more than 90,000 clones, roughly 79% were seen once, and the ten largest hold less than 20%. Germline CDR1 reads KGHSH; CDR2 reads LQKENI. V lost 1 base to trimming and J lost 0 bases, with 6 bases between them. CDR3 length: 14 residues. Points on this clone: The antigen remains unidentified.

The sequence was collected from a human donor with classical Hodgkin lymphoma. The source material was peripheral blood mononuclear cells (PBMCs), sampled before the second cycle of nivolumab. This chain connects TRBV18 to TRBJ1-1; no clear D. CDR3 sequence: CASSPQGLNTEAFF. CDR3 DNA: TGTGCCAGCTCACCACAGGGTTTGAACACTGAAGCTTTCTTT.